These 7 T cell receptor beta chains were all obtained from the same sample, sequenced in a study of cytomegalovirus exposure and HLA in healthy donors (dated by TCRdb to between 2016 and 2019). Library creation used the immunoSEQ multiplex PCR assay. A mixture of 60 forward primers for TCR Vbeta segments and 13 reverse primers for TCR Jbeta segments was used in the multiplex PCR. The immuneACCESS repertoire file appears here via TCRdb, limited to in-frame rearrangements. These files lack a portion of the clones; in checked studies, under half of the deficit traces to unresolved V genes, and the cause of the others is not known. In all, the sample holds 130,000 to 150,000 clones, and roughly 65% of those were seen once. About 4.7% of the sample lies in the top ten. The sample was PBMCs. These receptors came from a man in his fifties or sixties in good health and CMV-seronegative.

The sample holds a few counts of this clone. The chain links TRBV6-1 to TRBJ1-1, with 8 nucleotides matching TRBD1. The junction had 5 bases not matched to a gene; V was cut back by 6 bases and J by 5 bases. CDR3 length: 13 residues. Per the germline V gene, CDR1 is MNHNS and CDR2 is SASEGT. Written as DNA, the CDR3 is TGTGCCAGCAGGGACAGGGCGGCGACTGAAGCTTTCTTT. Its protein is CASRDRAATEAFF.

This clone has just one count. The V gene is TRBV7-2, the J gene TRBJ1-4; the D is unclear. There are 15 residues in the CDR3. Germline CDR1 is SGHTA and CDR2 is FQGNSA. V lost 3 bases and J 8 bases, leaving 16 bases between the germline ends. CDR3 loop: CASSFGVVRKEKLFF. The CDR3 DNA follows: TGTGCCAGCAGCTTCGGCGTAGTGAGGAAGGAAAAACTGTTTTTT.

Only a few counts were recorded for this clone. The CDR3 here is CASSLAVAGEQYF. CDR3 DNA: TGTGCCAGCAGCTTAGCGGTGGCAGGCGAGCAGTACTTC. The chain couples TRBV7-8 to TRBJ2-7; no reliable D call. The CDR3 extends over 13 amino acids. V was clipped by 0 bases and J by 6 bases, with 9 bases between them. Germline CDR1 is SGHVS and CDR2 is FQNEAQ. The whole variable domain, remainder taken from reference TRBV7-8 and TRBJ2-7, is GAGVSQSPRYKVAKRGQDVALRCDPISGHVSLFWYQQALGQGPEFLTYFQNEAQLDKSGLPSDRFFAERPEGSVSTLKIQRTQQEDSAVYLCASSLAVAGEQYFGPGTRLTVT.

The rearrangement uses TRBV7-3 and TRBJ2-1, with D perhaps matching TRBD2 (5 bases). This CDR3 has 14 residues. Trimming shortened V by 2 bases and J by 10 bases, and 15 bases separated the two germline ends. Germline CDR1 and CDR2: SGHTA and FQGTGA. The CDR3 region is CASSLAGSRLEQFF. CDR3 nucleotide sequence: TGTGCCAGCAGCTTAGCGGGTTCCCGCCTGGAGCAGTTCTTC.

The chain has TRBV5-1 and TRBJ1-4, with D possibly being TRBD1 (5 bases). Per germline, CDR1 SGHRS and CDR2 YFSETQ. The CDR3 runs to 14 residues. The V gene lost 0 bases and the J gene lost 6 bases, with 9 bases spanning the gap. In DNA, the CDR3 is TGCGCCAGCAGCTTGGAGGGGAGGGATGAAAAACTGTTTTTT. Amino acids: CASSLEGRDEKLFF.

This rearrangement joins TRBV28 to TRBJ2-7, with no clear D. Germline V CDR1 and CDR2: MDHEN, SYDVKM. The CDR3 runs to 13 residues. V lost 3 bases, J lost 1 base, and 7 bases lay in between. This CDR3 is CASSFPGSYEQYF. The CDR3 nucleotides are TGTGCCAGCAGTTTTCCAGGATCCTACGAGCAGTACTTC.

The rearrangement uses TRBV4-1 and TRBJ2-1, with D uncertain. This CDR3 comprises 16 residues. V lost 0 bases to trimming and J lost 5 bases, with 14 bases between them. Germline CDR1 and CDR2: MGHRA and YSYEKL. This CDR3 reads CASSQDRLLTHNEQFF. CDR3 DNA sequence: TGCGCCAGCAGCCAAGATCGGTTGTTAACCCACAATGAGCAGTTCTTC.